Described below is a single TCR beta chain sequence and its context. Its target is not known. Germline V CDR1 and CDR2: MNHEY, SMNVEV (reference sequence). V shed 11 bases and J shed 10 bases, with 12 bases lying between them. The CDR3 contains 11 residues. The source of the sample is a study of T-cell memory formation after mild COVID-19. Overall study context: Largely, the TCR clusters proved donor specific.

Constant-segment primers were used for 5'RACE, and the resulting TCR alpha and TCR beta cDNA libraries carried sample barcodes and UMIs. Via MiXCR, TCRdb re-called the 5' RACE reads, giving one row per CDR3 protein. The data contain some 300,000 distinct CDR3 sequences, 20% to 25% of them singletons. Findings and limits, study-wide: Contracting clones, day 15 to 85, had balanced CD4/CD8, and later expanders favored CD4+. Detection of some responders pre-infection suggested pre-existing cross-reactive memory T cells participated.

The sample comprised PBMCs or a T cell subset sorted from them (not recorded which). The origin of this receptor is a man younger than 35 who had mild COVID-19 (a few samples of this study predate the infection). Cell type and time point are not known. The chain is built from TRBV27 and TRBJ1-6, with D uncertain. The CDR3 DNA sequence: TGTGCCCCGGTCGGGGAGTCACCCCTCCACTTT. This translates into CAPVGESPLHF.